One and the same sample provided the 28 T cell receptor beta chains below, sequenced in a study of human T cells and chemical hapten exposure. Time point described: patch test 1, 2 weeks after DPC sensitization. The treatment is: therapeutic diphenylcyclopropenone sensitization with weekly scalp DPC. TCRdb analysed the RACE reads with MiXCR anew, one entry per CDR3 protein. The table records around 300,000 distinct CDR3 sequences, around 7% of them present only once. Source: whole blood, taken in connection with sensitization to the hapten diphenylcyclopropenone (DPC). The receptor set was obtained from a woman in her late teens or twenties with alopecia areata. Some clones in this sample may be carry-over from other donors' samples.

A note on this clonotype: A read error may be the cause here, since a much bigger clone is one base away. This CDR3 is missing its conserved last phenylalanine or tryptophan, likely due to a read error. This chain links TRBV29-1 with TRBJ1-1; D gene ambiguous. Germline V gene data show CDR1 as SQVTM and CDR2 as ANQGSEA. The ends were cut back, 5 bases at V and 0 bases at J, with 10 bases in the middle. The CDR3 loop spans 13 amino acids. The CDR3 coding sequence is TGCAGCGTTCTAGACCACCTGAACACTGAAGCTTTCTTG. Protein sequence: CSVLDHLNTEAFL.

Many counts were recorded for this clonotype. The chain carries TRBV5-1 and TRBJ2-3; D uncertain. The CDR3 has 15 amino acids. V was pared by 2 bases and J by 0 bases, with 10 bases between. Germline-derived CDR1 and CDR2 are SGHRS and YFSETQ. CDR3 in amino acids: CASSLRPRSTDTQYF. CDR3 DNA sequence: TGCGCCAGCAGCTTAAGGCCCCGAAGCACAGATACGCAGTATTTT.

This rearrangement joins TRBV6-6 to TRBJ1-2; no reliable D call. The germline CDR1 and CDR2 sequences are MNHNY and SVGAGI (reference sequence). The CDR3 totals 11 residues. With 6 bases removed from V and 6 bases from J, the gap between germline ends came to 8 bases. CDR3 DNA: TGTGCCAGCAGCAGATCCGATGGCTACACCTTC. As protein: CASSRSDGYTF.

This sequence joins TRBV27 and TRBJ1-2; 8 bases match TRBD1. The germline CDR1 and CDR2 sequences are MNHEY and SMNVEV (reference sequence). The J segment lost 4 bases and the V segment lost 6 bases, leaving 16 bases of the junction unmatched. The CDR3 has 17 residues. CDR3 coding DNA: TGTGCCAGCAGCCCTTGGGGCCAGGGGGCGGATGGCTATGGCTACACCTTC. Translated, it gives CASSPWGQGADGYGYTF.

This clonotype was seen more than once but under ten times. The chain couples TRBV6-5 to TRBJ2-5, with D possibly being TRBD1 or TRBD2 (6 bases each). The CDR3 runs 17 residues. Germline CDR1 MNHEY, CDR2 SVGAGI. Trimming removed 0 bases from V and 5 bases from J, with 19 bases in between. This chain's CDR3 is CASSYSRGARPRETQYF. The CDR3 nucleotides are TGTGCCAGCAGTTACTCGAGGGGGGCCCGTCCCAGGGAGACCCAGTACTTC.

V gene TRBV6-4 combines with J gene TRBJ2-1, with unresolved D. The CDR3 extends over 12 amino acids. Trimming cost V 2 bases and J 4 bases, with 3 bases left between them. Germline V gene sequence: CDR1 MRHNA, CDR2 SNTAGT. CDR3: CASSDTYNEQFF. The CDR3 DNA reads TGTGCCAGCAGTGACACTTACAATGAGCAGTTCTTC.

This clonotype has a handful of counts. J is TRBJ1-3 and V is TRBV12-3 or TRBV12-4; D is possibly TRBD1 (6 bases). V lost 7 bases to trimming and J lost 4 bases, with 14 bases between them. The CDR3 length is 14 residues. The CDR3 nucleotides read TGTGCCAGCAAGGCGGGGGCGAAAGGAAACACCATATATTTT. Protein sequence: CASKAGAKGNTIYF.

This clonotype came up a few times. This chain joins TRBV6-5 and TRBJ2-1, with 10 bases that match TRBD2. Germline-derived CDR1 and CDR2 are MNHEY and SVGAGI. V was pared by 0 bases and J by 8 bases, with 13 bases of the junction left unmatched. The CDR3 is made up of 18 amino acids. CDR3: CASSYSLLSGGVGDEQFF. The CDR3 region has the DNA TGTGCCAGCAGTTACTCCTTGCTAAGCGGGGGGGTTGGAGATGAGCAGTTCTTC.

This clonotype has a handful of counts. V usage is TRBV6-1 and J usage is TRBJ1-2; possible D gene TRBD1, 6 bases. The CDR3 runs 15 residues. V was clipped by 6 bases and J by 3 bases, with 17 bases between them. In germline, CDR1 is MNHNS, CDR2 SASEGT. CDR3 in amino acids: CASSSGTTSHYGYTF. CDR3 nucleotide sequence: TGTGCCAGCAGCTCCGGGACAACGTCCCACTATGGCTACACCTTC.

The rearrangement uses TRBV12-2 and TRBJ1-5; the table's TRBD1 call for D was not verified on the DNA. TRBV12-2 is listed as a pseudogene. The CDR3 spans 15 residues. This CDR3 is CASRLCHREIQPQHF. CDR3 DNA: TGTGCAAGTCGCTTATGTCACAGGGAGATCCAGCCCCAGCATTTT.

For the CDR3, the DNA is TGTGCCAGCAGTTTTCTCAGACGGACTAGCTCTGGGGCCAACGTCCTGACTTTC. It encodes CASSFLRRTSSGANVLTF. The V gene is TRBV27, the J gene TRBJ2-6; 7 bases are a match to TRBD2. This CDR3 region has 18 residues. The J segment lost 0 bases and the V segment lost 3 bases, leaving 8 bases of the junction unmatched. Germline CDR1 and CDR2: MNHEY and SMNVEV (reference sequence). Drawing the rest from reference TRBV27 and TRBJ2-6, the complete variable domain is EAQVTQNPRYLITVTGKKLTVTCSQNMNHEYMSWYRQDPGLGLRQIYYSMNVEVTDKGDVPEGYKVSRKEKRNFPLILESPSPNQTSLYFCASSFLRRTSSGANVLTFGAGSRLTVL.

The chain is built from TRBV5-4 and TRBJ1-5; TRBD1 might be the D (6 bases). This CDR3 is built from 16 residues. Germline CDR1 and CDR2: SGHNT and YYREEE (reference sequence). The V end was cut by 3 bases, the J end by 7 bases, with 20 bases between. The CDR3 region has the DNA TGTGCCAGCAGCTCGCGAGCCCAGGGGCACGGGCAGCCCCAGCATTTT. Translating gives CASSSRAQGHGQPQHF.

V gene TRBV29-1 combines with J gene TRBJ2-7; no clear D gene. The CDR3 covers 12 residues. Deletions cut 0 bases from V and 3 bases from J, with 6 bases between. Germline lookup yields CDR1 SQVTM and CDR2 ANQGSEA. Here the CDR3 DNA reads TGCAGCGTTGAAGATCTGAGCTACGAGCAGTACTTC. Translation gives CSVEDLSYEQYF.

This clonotype was seen many times. The chain couples TRBV7-9 to TRBJ2-7; 10 positions match TRBD1. V gave up 0 bases and J gave up 6 bases; unmatched junction bases: 11. The CDR3 length is 17 residues. In germline, CDR1 is SEHNR, CDR2 FQNEAQ (reference sequence). CDR3 bases: TGTGCCAGCAGCTTAGCGCTGTTGTCGGGACAGGGGAGCGAGCAGTACTTC. Its protein product is CASSLALLSGQGSEQYF.

This clonotype was seen at least ten times. The chain has TRBV27 and TRBJ1-4, with 7 bases aligning to TRBD1. Germline assignment: CDR1 MNHEY and CDR2 SMNVEV (reference sequence). The CDR3 loop spans 15 amino acids. The V gene end was trimmed by 2 bases and the J gene end by 3 bases; junction bases not matched to a gene: 3. The chain's CDR3 is CASSLEGTANEKLFF. The CDR3 coding sequence is TGTGCCAGCAGTTTAGAGGGGACAGCTAATGAAAAACTGTTTTTT.

The rearrangement joins TRBV12-3 or TRBV12-4 to TRBJ2-7; D might be TRBD2 (6 bases). V was cut by 8 bases and J by 5 bases, with 13 bases left in between. The CDR3 loop spans 12 amino acids. CDR3 in DNA: TGTGCCAGCTGGGGCGGGGTAAACGAGCAGTACTTC. Translating gives CASWGGVNEQYF.

The CDR3 nucleotides read TGTGCCAGCTCACCGGGTACGAGGACGGGTTACGAGCAGTACTTC. Protein product: CASSPGTRTGYEQYF. This chain uses TRBV18 with TRBJ2-7; D not certain. V was clipped by 3 bases and J by 4 bases, with 16 bases between them. The CDR3 loop spans 15 amino acids. CDR1 and CDR2 from the germline V gene are KGHSH and LQKENI.

The V and J genes are TRBV20-1 and TRBJ1-1, with TRBD1 identical over 8 bases. V was clipped by 0 bases and J by 4 bases; unmatched bases: 7. The CDR3 length is 15 residues. Looked up from germline, CDR1 is DFQATT and CDR2 is SNEGSKA (reference sequence). DNA of the CDR3: TGCAGTGCTAGAGAGACAGGGGTCAGGCCCACTGAAGCTTTCTTT. Translating it yields CSARETGVRPTEAFF.

This clonotype was seen at least ten times. The chain joins TRBV15 to TRBJ1-1; no reliable D call. Germline lookup yields CDR1 LNHNV and CDR2 YYDKDF (reference sequence). The CDR3 totals 13 residues. The V end lost 1 base, the J end lost 7 bases, and 10 bases lay between the germline ends. CDR3 bases: TGTGCCACCAGCAGAGGTCAGGCCCTTGAAGCTTTCTTT. Residues: CATSRGQALEAFF.

This clonotype has only a few counts. The chain recombines TRBV9 with TRBJ2-6; the match to TRBD1 covers 8 bases. CDR1 SGDLS and CDR2 YYNGEE come from the germline V gene. Germline trimming cut 3 bases from V and 3 bases from J; bases unmatched to any gene: 8. This CDR3 has 17 residues. CDR3 in DNA: TGTGCCAGCAGCGAACGACAGGGGAGTCATGGGGCCAACGTCCTGACTTTC. Encoded protein: CASSERQGSHGANVLTF.

This clonotype was observed a few times. The J gene is TRBJ2-1, the V gene TRBV6-5; either TRBD1 or TRBD2 may supply D (5 bases each). The germline gives CDR1 MNHEY, CDR2 SVGAGI. The CDR3 covers 16 residues. Trimming left V 0 bases short and J 1 base short, with 10 bases between. The CDR3 region is CASSYSEGFSYNEQFF. The CDR3 DNA follows: TGTGCCAGCAGTTACTCTGAGGGGTTTTCCTACAATGAGCAGTTCTTC.

The chain carries TRBV10-3 and TRBJ2-4, with 7 bases identical to TRBD2. V gave up 3 bases and J gave up 5 bases; unmatched junction bases: 7. Germline assignment: CDR1 ENHRY and CDR2 SYGVKD. The CDR3 has 15 amino acids. CDR3 DNA: TGTGCCATCAGTGAAAGTGGGAGGGCGGAAAACATTCAGTACTTC. This codes for CAISESGRAENIQYF.

This clonotype was observed at least ten times. V usage is TRBV14 and J usage is TRBJ1-1; 8 bases are a match to TRBD1. With 0 bases clipped from V and 10 bases from J, the junction kept 10 bases outside the gene matches. Germline V gene sequence: CDR1 SGHDN, CDR2 FVKESK. The CDR3 covers 15 residues. The CDR3 nucleotides are TGTGCCAGCAGCCAAGATCTATGGCAGGGGGCAGGAGCTTTCTTT. It specifies CASSQDLWQGAGAFF.

This clonotype was counted at least ten times. The chain employs TRBV6-5 and TRBJ2-7; D uncertain. Germline V CDR1 and CDR2: MNHEY, SVGAGI. CDR3 length equals 14 residues. Trimming took off 6 bases at V and 1 base at J, with 13 bases between the two ends. CDR3 sequence reads: CASRYRLDSYEQYF. DNA of the CDR3: TGTGCCAGCAGATACAGATTGGATTCCTACGAGCAGTACTTC.

The gene calls are TRBV6-2 or TRBV6-3 and TRBJ2-3, with 10 bases fitting TRBD2. CDR1 and CDR2 (germline): MNHEY, SVGEGT. V shed 0 bases and J 5 bases; nucleotides not matched to a gene: 5. CDR3 length equals 16 residues. The CDR3 sequence: CASSYSHERGGDTQYF. DNA of the CDR3: TGTGCCAGCAGTTACTCCCACGAGCGGGGGGGAGATACGCAGTATTTT.

This clonotype was observed a few times. This sequence joins TRBV7-2 and TRBJ2-5; D gene unclear. This CDR3 comprises 14 residues. Deletions cut 7 bases from V and 5 bases from J, with 17 bases between. Germline CDR1 SGHTA, CDR2 FQGNSA. As DNA, the CDR3 is TGTGCCAGCACTGGACGGTTCCTAGGGGAGACCCAGTACTTC. It encodes CASTGRFLGETQYF. The whole variable domain, remainder taken from reference TRBV7-2 and TRBJ2-5, is GAGVSQSPSNKVTEKGKDVELRCDPISGHTALYWYRQSLGQGLEFLIYFQGNSAPDKSGLPSDRFSAERTGGSVSTLTIQRTQQEDSAVYLCASTGRFLGETQYFGPGTRLLVL.

This clonotype was recorded at least ten times. The V and J genes are TRBV7-8 and TRBJ2-6, with a tentative D call TRBD1 (6 bases). Germline CDR1 is SGHVS and CDR2 is FQNEAQ. Trimming took off 2 bases at V and 0 bases at J, with 8 bases between the two ends. The CDR3 has 16 residues. Here the CDR3 DNA reads TGTGCCAGCAGCTTAACAGGGACCTCTGGGGCCAACGTCCTGACTTTC. Translating it yields CASSLTGTSGANVLTF. Full variable domain (outside the CDR3, taken from reference TRBV7-8 and TRBJ2-6): GAGVSQSPRYKVAKRGQDVALRCDPISGHVSLFWYQQALGQGPEFLTYFQNEAQLDKSGLPSDRFFAERPEGSVSTLKIQRTQQEDSAVYLCASSLTGTSGANVLTFGAGSRLTVL.

This clonotype was recorded a few times. The V gene is TRBV6-6, the J gene TRBJ2-7; D not resolved. There are 12 residues in the CDR3. The V end lost 6 bases, the J end lost 4 bases, and 10 bases lay between the germline ends. Looked up from germline, CDR1 is MNHNY and CDR2 is SVGAGI (reference sequence). Written as DNA, the CDR3 is TGTGCCAGCAGCCAGTTCGTGTACGAGCAGTACTTC. Its translation: CASSQFVYEQYF.